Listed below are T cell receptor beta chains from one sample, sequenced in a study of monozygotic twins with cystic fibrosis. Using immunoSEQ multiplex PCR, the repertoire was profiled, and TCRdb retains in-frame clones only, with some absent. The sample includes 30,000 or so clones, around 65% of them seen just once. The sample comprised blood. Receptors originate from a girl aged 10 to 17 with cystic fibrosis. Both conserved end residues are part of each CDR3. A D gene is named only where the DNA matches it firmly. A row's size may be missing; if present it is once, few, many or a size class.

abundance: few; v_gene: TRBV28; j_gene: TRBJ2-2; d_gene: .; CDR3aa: CASSSGTSNTGELFF; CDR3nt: TGTGCCAGCAGTTCCGGGACATCGAACACCGGGGAGCTGTTTTTT
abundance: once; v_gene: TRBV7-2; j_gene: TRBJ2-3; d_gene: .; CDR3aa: CASSLSRGSDTQYF; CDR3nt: TGTGCCAGCAGCTTATCGAGGGGATCAGATACGCAGTATTTT
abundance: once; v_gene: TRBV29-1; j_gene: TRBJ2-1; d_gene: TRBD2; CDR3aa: CSVEASLAGGGQFF; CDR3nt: TGCAGCGTTGAAGCGTCGCTAGCGGGGGGTGGGCAGTTCTTC
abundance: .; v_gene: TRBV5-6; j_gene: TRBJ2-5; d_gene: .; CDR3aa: CASSLRGVLKETQYF; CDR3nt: TGTGCCAGCAGCCTCAGAGGGGTCCTGAAAGAGACCCAGTACTTC
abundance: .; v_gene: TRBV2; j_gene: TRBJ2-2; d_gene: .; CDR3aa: CASNRWAGELFF; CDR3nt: TGTGCCAGCAACCGGTGGGCCGGGGAGCTGTTTTTT
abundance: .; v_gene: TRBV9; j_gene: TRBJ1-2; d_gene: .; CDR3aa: CASSGGSGLSGYTF; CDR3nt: TGTGCCAGCAGCGGCGGTTCCGGGCTGTCGGGCTACACCTTC
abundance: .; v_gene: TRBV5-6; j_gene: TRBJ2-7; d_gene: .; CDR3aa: CASSSEGGTPFEQYF; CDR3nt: TGTGCCAGCAGCTCGGAGGGGGGGACACCCTTCGAGCAGTACTTC
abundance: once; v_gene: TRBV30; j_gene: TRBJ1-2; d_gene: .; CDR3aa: CAWSDSVGYLRANYGYTF; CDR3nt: TGTGCCTGGAGTGATTCGGTAGGCTACCTCCGAGCTAACTATGGCTACACCTTC
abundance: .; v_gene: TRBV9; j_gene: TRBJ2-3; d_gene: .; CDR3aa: CASSVAGGAGDTQYF; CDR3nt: TGTGCCAGCAGCGTAGCAGGTGGGGCTGGAGATACGCAGTATTTT
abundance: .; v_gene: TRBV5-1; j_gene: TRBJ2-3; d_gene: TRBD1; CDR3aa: CASSPGQPHTDTQYF; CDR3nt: TGCGCCAGCAGCCCGGGACAGCCTCACACAGATACGCAGTATTTT
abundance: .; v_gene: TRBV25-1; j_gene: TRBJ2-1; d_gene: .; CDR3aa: CAIGRYREQFF; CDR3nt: TGTGCCATCGGGAGATACCGTGAGCAGTTCTTC
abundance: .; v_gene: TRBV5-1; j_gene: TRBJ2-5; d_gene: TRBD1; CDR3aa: CATSVTGSKETQYF; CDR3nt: TGCGCCACCTCGGTGACAGGGTCTAAGGAGACCCAGTACTTC
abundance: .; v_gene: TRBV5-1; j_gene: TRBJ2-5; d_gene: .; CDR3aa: CASSFIRQEARETQYF; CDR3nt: TGCGCCAGCAGCTTCATACGACAGGAGGCGAGGGAGACCCAGTACTTC
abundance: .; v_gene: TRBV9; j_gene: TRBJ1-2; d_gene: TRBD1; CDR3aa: CASSHSTGGAGYGYTF; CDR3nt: TGTGCCAGCAGCCACTCGACAGGGGGCGCAGGCTATGGCTACACCTTC
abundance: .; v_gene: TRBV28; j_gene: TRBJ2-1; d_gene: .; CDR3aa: CASSGDPNEQFF; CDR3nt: TGTGCCAGCAGTGGGGATCCCAATGAGCAGTTCTTC
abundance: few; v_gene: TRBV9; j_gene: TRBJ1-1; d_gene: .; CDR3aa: CASSRAGSDTEAFF; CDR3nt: TGTGCCAGCAGCAGGGCCGGGAGTGACACTGAAGCTTTCTTT
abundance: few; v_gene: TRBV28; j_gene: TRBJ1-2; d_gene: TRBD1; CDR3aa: CASSLHHRGSSIGYTF; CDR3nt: TGTGCCAGCAGTTTACACCACAGGGGATCTTCGATCGGCTACACCTTC
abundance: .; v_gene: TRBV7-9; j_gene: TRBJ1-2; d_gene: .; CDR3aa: CASSLGLNYGYTF; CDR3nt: TGTGCCAGCAGCTTGGGTCTTAACTATGGCTACACCTTC
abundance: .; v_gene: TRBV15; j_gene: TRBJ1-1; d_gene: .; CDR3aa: CATRSITEAFF; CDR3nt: TGTGCCACTCGTTCCATCACTGAAGCTTTCTTT
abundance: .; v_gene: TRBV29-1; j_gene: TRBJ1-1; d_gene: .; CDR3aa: CSVGGLGGAEAFF; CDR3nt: TGCAGCGTTGGGGGACTGGGGGGAGCTGAAGCTTTCTTT
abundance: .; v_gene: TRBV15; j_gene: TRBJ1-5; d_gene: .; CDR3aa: CATSRVKGTQPQHF; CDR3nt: TGTGCCACCAGCAGAGTTAAGGGGACACAGCCCCAGCATTTT
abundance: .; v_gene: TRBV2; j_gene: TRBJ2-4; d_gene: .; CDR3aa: CASGRESENIQYF; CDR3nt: TGTGCCAGCGGGCGAGAGTCGGAAAACATTCAGTACTTC
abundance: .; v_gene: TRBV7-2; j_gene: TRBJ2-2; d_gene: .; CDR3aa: CASSLGAAGELFF; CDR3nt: TGTGCCAGCAGCTTAGGCGCAGCCGGGGAGCTGTTTTTT
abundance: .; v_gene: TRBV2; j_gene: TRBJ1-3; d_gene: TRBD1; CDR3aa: CASEGTGPLSSGNTIYF; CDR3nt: TGTGCCAGCGAGGGGACAGGTCCTCTAAGCTCTGGAAACACCATATATTTT
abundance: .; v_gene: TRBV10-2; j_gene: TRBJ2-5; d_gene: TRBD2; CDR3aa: CASSGLAGEFETQYF; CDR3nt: TGCGCCAGCAGTGGGCTAGCGGGAGAATTCGAGACCCAGTACTTC
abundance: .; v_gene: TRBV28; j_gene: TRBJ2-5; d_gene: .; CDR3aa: CASSLRKSIGGTQYF; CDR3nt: TGTGCCAGCAGTTTAAGGAAATCTATCGGGGGGACCCAGTACTTC
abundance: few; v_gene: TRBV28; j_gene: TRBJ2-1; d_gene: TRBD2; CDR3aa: CASSITSGAYNEQFF; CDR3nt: TGTGCCAGCAGTATCACTAGCGGGGCATACAATGAGCAGTTCTTC
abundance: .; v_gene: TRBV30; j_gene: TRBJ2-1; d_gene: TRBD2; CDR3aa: CAWSGLAGETYNEQFF; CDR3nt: TGTGCCTGGAGTGGACTAGCGGGAGAAACCTACAATGAGCAGTTCTTC
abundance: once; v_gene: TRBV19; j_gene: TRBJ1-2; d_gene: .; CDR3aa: CASSFRTEGYGYTF; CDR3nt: TGTGCCAGTAGTTTCCGGACAGAAGGCTATGGCTACACCTTC
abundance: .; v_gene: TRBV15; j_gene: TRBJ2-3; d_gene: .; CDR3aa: CATTSPELTDTQYF; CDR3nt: TGTGCCACCACCAGTCCGGAACTCACAGATACGCAGTATTTT
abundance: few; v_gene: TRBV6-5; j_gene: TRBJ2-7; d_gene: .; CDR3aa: CASSDSLSEQYF; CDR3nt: TGTGCCAGCAGTGACAGTCTATCCGAGCAGTACTTC
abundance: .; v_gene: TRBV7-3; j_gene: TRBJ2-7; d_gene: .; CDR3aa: CASSPTGGTIYEQYF; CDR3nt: TGTGCCAGCAGTCCAACAGGAGGAACGATCTACGAGCAGTACTTC